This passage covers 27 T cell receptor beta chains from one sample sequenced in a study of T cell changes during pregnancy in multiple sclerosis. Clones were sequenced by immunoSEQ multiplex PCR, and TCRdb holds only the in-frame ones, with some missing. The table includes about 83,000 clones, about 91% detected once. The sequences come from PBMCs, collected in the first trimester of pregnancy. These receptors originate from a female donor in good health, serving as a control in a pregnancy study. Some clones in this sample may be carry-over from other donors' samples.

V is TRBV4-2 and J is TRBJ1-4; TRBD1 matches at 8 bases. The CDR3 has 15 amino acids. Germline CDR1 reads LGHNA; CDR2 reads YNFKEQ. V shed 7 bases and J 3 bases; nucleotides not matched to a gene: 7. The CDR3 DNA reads TGTGCCAGCACAAGTGACAGGGGTGCTAATGAAAAACTGTTTTTT. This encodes CASTSDRGANEKLFF.

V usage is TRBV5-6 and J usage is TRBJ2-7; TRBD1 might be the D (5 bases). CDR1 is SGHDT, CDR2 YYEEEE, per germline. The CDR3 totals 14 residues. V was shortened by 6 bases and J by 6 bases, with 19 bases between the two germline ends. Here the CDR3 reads CASIFRAGKSEQYF. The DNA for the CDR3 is TGTGCCAGCATCTTCCGGGCAGGGAAGTCCGAGCAGTACTTC.

The CDR3 protein is CASSQDGTRPNEQFF. CDR3 bases: TGTGCCAGCAGCCAAGACGGGACTAGGCCCAATGAGCAGTTCTTC. V gene TRBV4-2 combines with J gene TRBJ2-1; TRBD2 matches 8 bases. Germline V gives CDR1 LGHNA, CDR2 YNFKEQ. The CDR3 is made up of 15 amino acids. With V trimmed by 0 bases and J by 6 bases, 4 bases remained unmatched.

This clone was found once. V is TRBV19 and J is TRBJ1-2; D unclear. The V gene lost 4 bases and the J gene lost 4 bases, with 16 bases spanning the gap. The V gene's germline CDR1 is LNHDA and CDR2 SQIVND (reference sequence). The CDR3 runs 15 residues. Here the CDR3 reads CASSRRSELAYGYTF. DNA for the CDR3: TGTGCCAGTAGTAGGCGGTCAGAGCTGGCCTATGGCTACACCTTC.

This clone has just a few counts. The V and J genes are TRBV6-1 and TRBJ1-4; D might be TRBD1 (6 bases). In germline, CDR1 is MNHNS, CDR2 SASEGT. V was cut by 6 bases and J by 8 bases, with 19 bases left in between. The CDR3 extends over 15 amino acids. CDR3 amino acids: CASSVTGSFGEKLFF. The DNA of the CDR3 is TGTGCCAGCAGCGTTACAGGGAGTTTTGGGGAAAAACTGTTTTTT.

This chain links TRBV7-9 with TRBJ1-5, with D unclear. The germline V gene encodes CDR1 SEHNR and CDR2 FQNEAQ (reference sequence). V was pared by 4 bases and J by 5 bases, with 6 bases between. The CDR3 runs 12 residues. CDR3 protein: CASSSTDQPQHF. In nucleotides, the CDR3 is TGTGCCAGCAGCTCAACTGATCAGCCCCAGCATTTT.

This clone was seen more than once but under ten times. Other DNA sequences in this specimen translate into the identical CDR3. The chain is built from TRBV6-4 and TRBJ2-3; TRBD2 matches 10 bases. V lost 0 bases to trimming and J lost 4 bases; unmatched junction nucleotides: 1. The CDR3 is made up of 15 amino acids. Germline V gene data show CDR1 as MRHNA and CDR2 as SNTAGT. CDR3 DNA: TGTGCCAGCAGTGACTCGAGCGGGGGGGCAGATACGCAGTATTTT. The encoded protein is CASSDSSGGADTQYF.

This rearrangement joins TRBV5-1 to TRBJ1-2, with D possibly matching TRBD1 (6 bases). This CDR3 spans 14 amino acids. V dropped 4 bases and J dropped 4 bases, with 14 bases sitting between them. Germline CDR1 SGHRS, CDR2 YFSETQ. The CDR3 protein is CASSETGSSYGYTF. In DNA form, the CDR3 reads TGCGCCAGCAGCGAGACAGGATCTTCCTATGGCTACACCTTC.

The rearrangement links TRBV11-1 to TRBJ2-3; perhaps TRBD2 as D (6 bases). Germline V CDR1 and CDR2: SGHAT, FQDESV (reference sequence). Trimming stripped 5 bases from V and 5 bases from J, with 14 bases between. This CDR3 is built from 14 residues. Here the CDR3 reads CASSPSSVQDTQYF. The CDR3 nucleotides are TGTGCCAGCAGCCCATCTAGCGTTCAAGATACGCAGTATTTT.

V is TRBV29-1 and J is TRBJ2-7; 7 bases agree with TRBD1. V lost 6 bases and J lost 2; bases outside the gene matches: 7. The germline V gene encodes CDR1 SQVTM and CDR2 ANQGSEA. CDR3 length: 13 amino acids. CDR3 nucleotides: TGCAGCGTGGGGCAGGGGGACGCCTACGAGCAGTACTTC. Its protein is CSVGQGDAYEQYF.

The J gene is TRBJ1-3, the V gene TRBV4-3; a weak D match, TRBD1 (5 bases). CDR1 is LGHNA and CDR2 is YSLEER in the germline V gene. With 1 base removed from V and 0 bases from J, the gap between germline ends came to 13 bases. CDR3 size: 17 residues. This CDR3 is CASSQVRRGNSGNTIYF. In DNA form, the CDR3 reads TGCGCCAGCAGCCAAGTTCGAAGGGGAAACTCTGGAAACACCATATATTTT.

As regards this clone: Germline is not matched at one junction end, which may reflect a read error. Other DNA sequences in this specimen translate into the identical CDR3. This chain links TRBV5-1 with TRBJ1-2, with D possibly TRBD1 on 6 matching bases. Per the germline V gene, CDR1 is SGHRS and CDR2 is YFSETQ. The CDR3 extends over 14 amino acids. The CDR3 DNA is TGTGCCAGCAACCCATCAGGGGAGCAATATGGCTACACCTTC. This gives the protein CASNPSGEQYGYTF.

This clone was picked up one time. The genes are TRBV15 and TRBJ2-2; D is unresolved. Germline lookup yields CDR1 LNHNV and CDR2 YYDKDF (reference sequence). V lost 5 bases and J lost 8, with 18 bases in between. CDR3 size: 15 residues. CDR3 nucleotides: TGTGCCACCAGCCCTGAACTACGACCACCAGGGGAGCTGTTTTTT. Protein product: CATSPELRPPGELFF. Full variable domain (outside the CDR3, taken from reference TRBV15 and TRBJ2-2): DAMVIQNPRYQVTQFGKPVTLSCSQTLNHNVMYWYQQKSSQAPKLLFHYYDKDFNNEADTPDNFQSRRPNTSFCFLDIRSPGLGDTAMYLCATSPELRPPGELFFGEGSRLTVL.

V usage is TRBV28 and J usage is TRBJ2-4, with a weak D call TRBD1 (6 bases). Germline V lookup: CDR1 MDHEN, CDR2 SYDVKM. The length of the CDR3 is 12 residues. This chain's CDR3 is CAYEGDKNIQYF. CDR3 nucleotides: TGTGCATACGAGGGGGACAAAAACATTCAGTACTTC.

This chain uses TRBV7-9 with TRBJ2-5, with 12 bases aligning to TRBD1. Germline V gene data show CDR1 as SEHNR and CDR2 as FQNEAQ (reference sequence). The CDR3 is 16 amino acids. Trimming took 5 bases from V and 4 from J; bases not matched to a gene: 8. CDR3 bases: TGTGCCAGCAGCGCCGGAGGGACAGGGGGCCGAGAGACCCAGTACTTC. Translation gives CASSAGGTGGRETQYF. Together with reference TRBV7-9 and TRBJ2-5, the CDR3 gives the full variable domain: DTGVSQNPRHKITKRGQNVTFRCDPISEHNRLYWYRQTLGQGPEFLTYFQNEAQLEKSRLLSDRFSAERPKGSFSTLEIQRTEQGDSAMYLCASSAGGTGGRETQYFGPGTRLLVL.

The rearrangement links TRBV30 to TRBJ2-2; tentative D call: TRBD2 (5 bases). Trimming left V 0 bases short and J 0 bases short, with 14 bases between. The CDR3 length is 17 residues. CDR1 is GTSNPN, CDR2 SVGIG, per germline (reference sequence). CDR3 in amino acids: CAWSVGLAAPNTGELFF. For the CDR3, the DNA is TGTGCCTGGAGTGTAGGGCTAGCCGCGCCGAACACCGGGGAGCTGTTTTTT.

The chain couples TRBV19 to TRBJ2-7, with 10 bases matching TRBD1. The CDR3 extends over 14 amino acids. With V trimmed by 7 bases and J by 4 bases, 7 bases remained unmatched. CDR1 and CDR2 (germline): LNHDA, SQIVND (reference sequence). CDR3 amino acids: CASKAGTGVYEQYF. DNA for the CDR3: TGTGCCAGTAAAGCCGGGACAGGGGTGTACGAGCAGTACTTC.

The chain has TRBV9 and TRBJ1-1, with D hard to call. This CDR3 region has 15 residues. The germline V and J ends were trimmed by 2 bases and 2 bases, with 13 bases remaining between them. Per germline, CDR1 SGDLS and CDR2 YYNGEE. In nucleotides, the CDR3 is TGTGCCAGCAGCGTGTCCCCGAGAGAAAACACTGAAGCTTTCTTT. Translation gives CASSVSPRENTEAFF. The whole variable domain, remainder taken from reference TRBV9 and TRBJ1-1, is DSGVTQTPKHLITATGQRVTLRCSPRSGDLSVYWYQQSLDQGLQFLIQYYNGEERAKGNILERFSAQQFPDLHSELNLSSLELGDSALYFCASSVSPRENTEAFFGQGTRLTVV.

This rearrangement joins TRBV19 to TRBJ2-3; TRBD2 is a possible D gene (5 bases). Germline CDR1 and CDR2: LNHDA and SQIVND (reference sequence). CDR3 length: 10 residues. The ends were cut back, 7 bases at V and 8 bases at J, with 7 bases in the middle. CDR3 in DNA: TGTGCCAGTAACGGAGGTACGCAGTATTTT. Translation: CASNGGTQYF.

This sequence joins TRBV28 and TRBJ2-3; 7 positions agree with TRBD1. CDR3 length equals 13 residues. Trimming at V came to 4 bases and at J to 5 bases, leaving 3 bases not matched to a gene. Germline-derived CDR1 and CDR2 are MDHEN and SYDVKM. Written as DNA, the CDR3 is TGTGCCAGCAGTTCTGGACAGGAAGATACGCAGTATTTT. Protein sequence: CASSSGQEDTQYF.

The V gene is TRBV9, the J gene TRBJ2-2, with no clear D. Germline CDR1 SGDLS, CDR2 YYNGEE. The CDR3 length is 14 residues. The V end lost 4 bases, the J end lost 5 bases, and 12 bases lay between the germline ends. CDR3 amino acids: CASSPTTSTGELFF. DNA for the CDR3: TGTGCCAGCAGCCCCACGACTTCGACCGGGGAGCTGTTTTTT.

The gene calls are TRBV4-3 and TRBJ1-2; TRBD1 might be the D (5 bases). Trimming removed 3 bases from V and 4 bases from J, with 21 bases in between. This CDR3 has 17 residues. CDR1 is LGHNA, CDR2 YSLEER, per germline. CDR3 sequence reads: CASSQGGKGLLGYGYTF. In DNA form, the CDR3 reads TGCGCCAGCAGCCAGGGGGGGAAGGGACTTCTTGGCTATGGCTACACCTTC.

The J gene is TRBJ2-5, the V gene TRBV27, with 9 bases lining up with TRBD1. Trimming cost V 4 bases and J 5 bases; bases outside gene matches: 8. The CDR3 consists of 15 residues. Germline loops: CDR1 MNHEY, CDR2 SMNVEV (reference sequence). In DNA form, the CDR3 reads TGTGCCAGCAGTTCAGGACAGGGGATCGTGGAGACCCAGTACTTC. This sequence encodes CASSSGQGIVETQYF.

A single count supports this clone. The CDR3 here is CASDGAKPPYEQYF. The CDR3 region has the DNA TGTGCCTCTGACGGAGCGAAACCCCCCTACGAGCAGTACTTC. The rearrangement joins TRBV30 to TRBJ2-7; no reliable D call. CDR1 is GTSNPN, CDR2 SVGIG, per germline (reference sequence). Trimming cost V 7 bases and J 2 bases, with 18 bases left between them. CDR3 length: 14 residues.

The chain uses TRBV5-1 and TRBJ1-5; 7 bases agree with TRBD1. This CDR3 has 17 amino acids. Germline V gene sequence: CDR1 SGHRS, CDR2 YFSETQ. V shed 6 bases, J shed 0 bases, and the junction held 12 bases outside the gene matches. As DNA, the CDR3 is TGCGCCAGCAATGTAGGACAGGCCCTCAATAGCAATCAGCCCCAGCATTTT. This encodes CASNVGQALNSNQPQHF.

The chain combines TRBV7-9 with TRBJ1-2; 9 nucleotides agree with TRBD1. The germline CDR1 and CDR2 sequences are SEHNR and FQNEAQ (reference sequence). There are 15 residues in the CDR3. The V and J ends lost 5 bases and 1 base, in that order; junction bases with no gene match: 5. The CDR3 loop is CASSQDRGGNYGYTF. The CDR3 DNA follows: TGTGCCAGCAGCCAGGACAGGGGCGGTAACTATGGCTACACCTTC.

This CDR3 reads CASSLVGGQGMNEQFF. In DNA form, the CDR3 reads TGTGCCAGCAGCTTGGTAGGGGGACAGGGAATGAATGAGCAGTTCTTC. This chain uses TRBV5-5 with TRBJ2-1; TRBD1 matches 9 bases. The CDR3 covers 16 residues. In germline, CDR1 is SGHKS, CDR2 YYEKEE (reference sequence). V lost 0 bases to trimming and J lost 7 bases; unmatched junction nucleotides: 8. The full variable domain, completed using reference TRBV5-5 and TRBJ2-1, is DAGVTQSPTHLIKTRGQQVTLRCSPISGHKSVSWYQQVLGQGPQFIFQYYEKEERGRGNFPDRFSARQFPNYSSELNVNALLLGDSALYLCASSLVGGQGMNEQFFGPGTRLTVL.